Listed below are T cell receptor beta chains from one sample, sequenced in a study of blood T cell repertoires in COVID-19. Assay used: immunoSEQ multiplex PCR; TCRdb lists only in-frame clones, some missing. Here the sample spans about 99,000 clones, 82% being singletons. Material for sequencing was peripheral blood. These receptors all stem from a man aged 55 to 70 with acute or convalescent COVID-19. The CDR3 runs from the conserved cysteine through the conserved F or W. The D gene is left open where the match is weak. The size field is filled for only some rows; it gives once, few, many or a size class.

len	abundance	v_gene	j_gene	d_gene	CDR3nt	CDR3aa
15	NA	TRBV6-5	TRBJ1-2	TRBD1	TGTGCCAGCAGTTCAGACCCACAGGGGAATAGGGGCTACACCTTC	CASSSDPQGNRGYTF
14	NA	TRBV4-1	TRBJ1-3	NA	TGCGCCAGCAGCCAAGGGCACTCTGGAAACACCATATATTTT	CASSQGHSGNTIYF
15	NA	TRBV6-1	TRBJ1-2	NA	TGTGCCAGCAGTGAAGCGCCCGGGACAAGCTATGGCTACACCTTC	CASSEAPGTSYGYTF
16	NA	TRBV10-3	TRBJ2-5	TRBD2	TGTGCCATCAGTGGGTTGGCTAGCGGCTCAAAAGAGACCCAGTACTTC	CAISGLASGSKETQYF
16	NA	TRBV14	TRBJ2-5	TRBD2	TGTGCCAGCAGCTTACGACTAGCGGGAGTGCAAGAGACCCAGTACTTC	CASSLRLAGVQETQYF
12	NA	TRBV5-8	TRBJ2-1	TRBD1	TGTGCCAGCAGCCTGGACAGGTGGGAGCAGTTCTTC	CASSLDRWEQFF
16	once	TRBV11-2	TRBJ2-7	TRBD1	TGTGCCAGCACGCCCCGGGGAACAGGGGCCGCCTACGAGCAGTACTTC	CASTPRGTGAAYEQYF
12	NA	TRBV12-3/TRBV12-4	TRBJ1-5	NA	TGTGCCAGCAACAAGGGGCATCAGCCCCAGCATTTT	CASNKGHQPQHF
13	NA	TRBV14	TRBJ2-7	TRBD1	TGTGCCAGCAGCCCCGGGACAGCCTACGAGCAGTACTTC	CASSPGTAYEQYF
14	NA	TRBV2	TRBJ1-5	NA	TGTGCCAGCAGAAGACTACGCGGGAATCAGCCCCAGCATTTT	CASRRLRGNQPQHF
14	NA	TRBV9	TRBJ1-1	TRBD1	TGTGCCAGCCGGAGCCAGGGGGCGCACACTGAAGCTTTCTTT	CASRSQGAHTEAFF
14	few	TRBV6-5	TRBJ1-3	NA	TGTGCCAGCACCCTTGGGGCAGCTGGAAACACCATATATTTT	CASTLGAAGNTIYF
16	NA	TRBV24-1	TRBJ2-1	TRBD1	TGTGCCACCAGTGACCGGGACAGGGGGGGTAGAAATGAGCAGTTCTTC	CATSDRDRGGRNEQFF
15	NA	TRBV4-1	TRBJ2-7	TRBD2	TGCGCCAGCAGCGAAGATACTAGCGGGACTTACGAGCAGTACTTC	CASSEDTSGTYEQYF
17	NA	TRBV6-1	TRBJ1-5	TRBD1	TGTGCCAGCAGTGAAGACCCCAGGACAGGGTCCAATCAGCCCCAGCATTTT	CASSEDPRTGSNQPQHF
15	NA	TRBV5-1	TRBJ2-5	NA	TGCGCCAGCAGCGGTTCAGGGGTTCGGGAAGAGACCCAGTACTTC	CASSGSGVREETQYF
14	NA	TRBV28	TRBJ1-3	NA	TGTGCCAGCAGTAAATCAGGGTCTGGAAACACCATATATTTT	CASSKSGSGNTIYF
14	NA	TRBV15	TRBJ2-7	TRBD1	TGTGCCACCAGCTTCGGACAGGCCTCCTACGAGCAGTACTTC	CATSFGQASYEQYF
15	NA	TRBV3-1/TRBV3-2	TRBJ1-2	NA	TGTGCCAGCAGCCAAGGCTCTGGGGGGGGATACGGCTACACCTTC	CASSQGSGGGYGYTF
16	NA	TRBV11-3	TRBJ2-2	NA	TGTGCCAGCAGCTTAGATGGGGGGTCTAACACCGGGGAGCTGTTTTTT	CASSLDGGSNTGELFF
12	NA	TRBV7-9	TRBJ2-7	NA	TGTGCCAGCAGCAGAGACACCTACGAGCAGTACTTC	CASSRDTYEQYF
12	NA	TRBV10-3	TRBJ2-1	NA	TGTGCCATCAGTGAGGTAGGAGGTGAGCAGTTCTTC	CAISEVGGEQFF
17	NA	TRBV5-6	TRBJ1-6	TRBD1	TGTGCCAGCAGCTTGAGGTTTACAGGGGACTATAATTCACCCCTCCACTTT	CASSLRFTGDYNSPLHF
14	NA	TRBV4-1	TRBJ1-2	NA	TGCGCCAGCAGCCAAGGGGGGGGAAACTATGGCTACACCTTC	CASSQGGGNYGYTF
11	NA	TRBV12-3/TRBV12-4	TRBJ2-7	TRBD1	TGTGCCACAGGACAGGGGTACGAGCAGTACTTC	CATGQGYEQYF
13	NA	TRBV3-1/TRBV3-2	TRBJ2-5	NA	TGTGCCAGCAGCCGGGGACTCCAAGAGACCCAGTACTTC	CASSRGLQETQYF
14	NA	TRBV7-2	TRBJ2-5	TRBD1	TGTGCCAGCAGCGCCGGACAGGGATCGGGGACCCAGTACTTC	CASSAGQGSGTQYF
18	NA	TRBV9	TRBJ1-2	NA	TGTGCCAGCAGCGCACCGAACGGGGTGGGCAGACTTAACTATGGCTACACCTTC	CASSAPNGVGRLNYGYTF